This entry lists 13 T cell receptor beta chains sequenced from one sample in a study of T cells in Graves' hyperthyroidism and ophthalmopathy. Regions amplified from RNA transcripts were the TCR beta CDR3 regions. The HTBI primer set was used in a first-round RT-PCR of the TCR CDR3. TCRdb redid the calling of the multiplex PCR reads with MiXCR, one entry per CDR3 protein. The sample consists of over 300,000 distinct CDR3 sequences, about 13% of them appearing once. The sequenced material came from blood. These receptors were collected from a woman in her 40s with Graves' ophthalmopathy.

This clonotype occurred a few times. The genes are TRBV9 and TRBJ2-7, with 7 bases identical to TRBD1. V lost 0 bases to trimming and J lost 2 bases; unmatched junction nucleotides: 8. Germline CDR1 is SGDLS and CDR2 is YYNGEE. The CDR3 loop spans 16 amino acids. In DNA form, the CDR3 reads TGTGCCAGCAGCGTAGGATTCGGGACAGAACCCTACGAGCAGTACTTC. Protein product: CASSVGFGTEPYEQYF.

This clonotype showed up just a few times. The chain links TRBV12-3 or TRBV12-4 to TRBJ1-1, with TRBD1 matching 7 bases. The CDR3 has 17 amino acids. The V segment lost 3 bases and the J segment 0 bases; nucleotides outside the gene matches: 10. CDR3: CASSFFDRVRMNTEAFF. In nucleotides, the CDR3 is TGTGCCAGCAGTTTTTTCGACAGGGTTAGGATGAACACTGAAGCTTTCTTT.

In this sample, this clonotype turned up a few times. This chain connects TRBV19 to TRBJ2-1; 14 nucleotides align to TRBD2. With V trimmed by 4 bases and J by 1 base, 9 bases remained unmatched. CDR1 is LNHDA, CDR2 SQIVND, per germline (reference sequence). The CDR3 is 19 amino acids. This CDR3 reads CASSTFGTSGSGSYNEQFF. Written as DNA, the CDR3 is TGTGCCAGTAGTACCTTCGGGACTAGCGGGAGCGGATCCTACAATGAGCAGTTCTTC.

The CDR3 protein is CASSFTGGPTDTQYF. CDR3 DNA sequence: TGTGCCAGCAGCTTCACGGGGGGGCCCACAGATACGCAGTATTTT. The chain links TRBV11-2 to TRBJ2-3; the match to TRBD2 covers 8 bases. CDR1 is SGHAT, CDR2 FQNNGV, per germline. V dropped 3 bases and J dropped 2; count of bases not matched to a gene: 4. The CDR3 is 15 amino acids.

With respect to this clonotype: It may be a read error: a sequence one base away is much more abundant. The CDR3, as DNA: TGCGCCAGCAGCCCGGGAGCGGGGGGCTCTGAGCAGCTCTTC. This translates into CASSPGAGGSEQLF. V is TRBV5-1 and J is TRBJ2-1; 9 nucleotides align to TRBD2. This CDR3 has 14 amino acids. CDR1 is SGHRS and CDR2 is YFSETQ in the germline V gene.

This clonotype was observed at least ten times. The V gene is TRBV28, the J gene TRBJ2-1; D ambiguous. CDR1 and CDR2 (germline): MDHEN, SYDVKM. CDR3 length equals 15 residues. Trimming removed 2 bases at V and 10 bases at J, with 18 bases between. CDR3 DNA sequence: TGTGCCAGCAGTTTACATGGCCCAGGTTCATGGGAGCAGTTCTTC. Protein product: CASSLHGPGSWEQFF.

This clonotype was seen many times. The V gene is TRBV20-1, the J gene TRBJ2-3, with D tentatively TRBD1 (7 bases). The V and J ends lost 5 bases and 6 bases respectively, with 21 bases between them. The CDR3 covers 15 residues. Germline assignment: CDR1 DFQATT and CDR2 SNEGSKA (reference sequence). CDR3 coding DNA: TGCAGTGCTCCGCGGGACGGGACAGAGGGGGATACGCAGTATTTT. Translating it yields CSAPRDGTEGDTQYF.

This clonotype appeared a few times. In DNA, the CDR3 is TGTGCCAGCGGAGGGACTAGCGGGGGCGGGCAGTATTTT. Amino acids: CASGGTSGGGQYF. This chain connects TRBV27 to TRBJ2-3; 14 bases match TRBD2. The CDR3 length is 13 residues. V trimming: 8 bases; J trimming: 11 bases; junction bases outside the gene matches: 6. Looked up from germline, CDR1 is MNHEY and CDR2 is SMNVEV (reference sequence).

V is TRBV30 and J is TRBJ2-7; D is ambiguous. The length of the CDR3 is 15 residues. V lost 3 bases, J lost 6 bases, and 21 bases lay in between. The germline V gene encodes CDR1 GTSNPN and CDR2 SVGIG (reference sequence). As DNA, the CDR3 is TGTGCCTGGAGAGCCACAGACGGGTCCCTGCTCGAGCAGTACTTC. This gives the protein CAWRATDGSLLEQYF.

The chain combines TRBV12-3 or TRBV12-4 with TRBJ2-7, with D unclear. CDR3 length equals 13 residues. V lost 5 bases and J lost 5, with 13 bases in between. In nucleotides, the CDR3 is TGTGCCAGCAGTCCTACGAGCACCGACGAGCAGTACTTC. Translating gives CASSPTSTDEQYF.

This rearrangement joins TRBV5-5 to TRBJ2-5; the D gene could be TRBD1 or TRBD2 (5 bases each). The CDR3 is 12 amino acids. In germline, CDR1 is SGHKS, CDR2 YYEKEE (reference sequence). V was trimmed by 2 bases and J by 6 bases, leaving 8 bases between them. DNA of the CDR3: TGTGCCAGCAGCTTAGGGGAGAAGACCCAGTACTTC. As protein: CASSLGEKTQYF. Complete variable domain (other parts from reference TRBV5-5 and TRBJ2-5): DAGVTQSPTHLIKTRGQQVTLRCSPISGHKSVSWYQQVLGQGPQFIFQYYEKEERGRGNFPDRFSARQFPNYSSELNVNALLLGDSALYLCASSLGEKTQYFGPGTRLLVL.

V and J are TRBV5-6 and TRBJ2-2; weak D call: TRBD1 (6 bases). From germline, CDR1 is SGHDT and CDR2 YYEEEE. The ends were cut back, 2 bases at V and 8 bases at J, with 16 bases in the middle. The CDR3 loop spans 15 amino acids. CDR3 DNA: TGTGCCAGCAGCTTAGGACAGCCCGAGTCAGGGGAGCTGTTTTTT. Its translation is CASSLGQPESGELFF. Full variable domain (outside the CDR3, taken from reference TRBV5-6 and TRBJ2-2): DAGVTQSPTHLIKTRGQQVTLRCSPKSGHDTVSWYQQALGQGPQFIFQYYEEEERQRGNFPDRFSGHQFPNYSSELNVNALLLGDSALYLCASSLGQPESGELFFGEGSRLTVL.

This clonotype was observed at least ten times. This chain joins TRBV30 and TRBJ1-1; possible D gene TRBD1, 5 bases. Germline V gene sequence: CDR1 GTSNPN, CDR2 SVGIG (reference sequence). V gave up 3 bases and J gave up 2 bases, with 10 bases separating them. The CDR3 runs 13 residues. The CDR3 coding sequence is TGTGCCTGGAGGGGGGGTTTAAACACTGAAGCTTTCTTT. It encodes CAWRGGLNTEAFF. Complete variable domain (other parts from reference TRBV30 and TRBJ1-1): SQTIHQWPATLVQPVGSPLSLECTVEGTSNPNLYWYRQAAGRGLQLLFYSVGIGQISSEVPQNLSASRPQDRQFILSSKKLLLSDSGFYLCAWRGGLNTEAFFGQGTRLTVV.